This TCR beta chain was identified during a study of blood T cell repertoires in COVID-19. Study as a whole: T cells, B-cell-depleted T cells, or PBMCs supplied cDNA or gDNA.

Source study methods: Amplified reference gene primers provided the basis for estimating nucleated cell counts. The table came from immunoSEQ multiplex PCR; TCRdb's copy has only in-frame clones and leaves some out. That table furnishes V, J and clone size, whereas the DNA furnished D and trimming. Of roughly 220,000 clones in the sample, roughly 90% were seen once. This CDR3 spans 11 amino acids. The germline CDR1 and CDR2 sequences are SQVTM and ANQGSEA. V gave up 7 bases and J gave up 11 bases, with 17 bases separating them. Sequencing was carried out using PBMCs or T cells enriched from blood (not recorded which). The sequence was collected from a woman aged 30 to 39 who had recovered from COVID-19. The chain recombines TRBV29-1 with TRBJ1-1; possibly TRBD1 for D (5 bases). The CDR3 DNA sequence: TGCAGCGCGGGACCATCTTATGAGGCTTTCTTT. Residues: CSAGPSYEAFF.